This T cell receptor (beta chain) was recovered during a study of cytomegalovirus exposure and HLA in healthy donors. Broader study findings: Per a later analysis, HLA-associated TCR beta chains showed more clonal expansion than other, equally common TCR beta chains. Reportedly, HLA-A and HLA-B alleles of most subjects were accurately predicted from TCR beta. One variant, a missense change in DCLRE1C, was linked in a later analysis to TCR beta V- and J-gene trimming.

V shed 4 bases, J shed 4 bases, and the junction held 2 bases outside the gene matches. The CDR3 consists of 14 residues. Looked up from germline, CDR1 is LNHNV and CDR2 is YYDKDF (reference sequence). On this clone: Its specificity is not known.

In the PCR, 60 Vbeta and 13 Jbeta primers were used. The table came from immunoSEQ multiplex PCR; TCRdb's copy has only in-frame clones and leaves some out. The clone table shows 40,000 or so clones, with the ten largest holding 4%. The TCR comes from a male donor in good health and CMV-seronegative. Sequenced: PBMCs. The chain recombines TRBV15 with TRBJ2-3; TRBD2 matches 10 bases. In DNA, the CDR3 is TGTGCCACCAGCAAGCGGGGGGGTCCAGATACGCAGTATTTT. It translates to CATSKRGGPDTQYF.